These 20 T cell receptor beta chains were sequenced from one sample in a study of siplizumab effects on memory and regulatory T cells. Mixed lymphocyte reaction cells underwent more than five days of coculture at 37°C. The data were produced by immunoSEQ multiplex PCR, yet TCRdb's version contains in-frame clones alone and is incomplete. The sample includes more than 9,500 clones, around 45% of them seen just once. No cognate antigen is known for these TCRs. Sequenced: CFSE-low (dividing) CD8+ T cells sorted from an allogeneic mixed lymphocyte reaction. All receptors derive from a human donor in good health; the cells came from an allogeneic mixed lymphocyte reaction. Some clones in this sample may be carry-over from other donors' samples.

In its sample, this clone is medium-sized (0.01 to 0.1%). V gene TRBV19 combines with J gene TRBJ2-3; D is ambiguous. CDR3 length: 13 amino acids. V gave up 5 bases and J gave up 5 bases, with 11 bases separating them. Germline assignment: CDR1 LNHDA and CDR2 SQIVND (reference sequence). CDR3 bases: TGTGCCAGTAGTTCCTATAGCCGAGATACGCAGTATTTT. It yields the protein CASSSYSRDTQYF.

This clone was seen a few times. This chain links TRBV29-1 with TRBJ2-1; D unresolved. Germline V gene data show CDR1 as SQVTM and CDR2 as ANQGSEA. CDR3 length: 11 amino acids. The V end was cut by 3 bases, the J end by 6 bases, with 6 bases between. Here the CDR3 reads CSVDLVNEQFF. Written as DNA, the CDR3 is TGCAGCGTTGACCTCGTCAATGAGCAGTTCTTC.

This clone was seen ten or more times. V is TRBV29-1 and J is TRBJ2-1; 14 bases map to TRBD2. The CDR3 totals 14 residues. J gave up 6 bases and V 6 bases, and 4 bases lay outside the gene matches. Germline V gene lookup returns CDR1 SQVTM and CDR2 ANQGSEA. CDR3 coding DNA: TGCAGCGTCCGGGGACTAGCGGGGGTCAATGAGCAGTTCTTC. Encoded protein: CSVRGLAGVNEQFF.

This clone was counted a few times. This CDR3 is CASSHPGVNEQYF. In DNA form, the CDR3 reads TGCGCCAGCAGCCATCCAGGGGTGAACGAGCAGTACTTC. The rearrangement joins TRBV4-1 to TRBJ2-7; D might be TRBD1 (6 bases). V was clipped by 3 bases and J by 5 bases, with 11 bases between them. This CDR3 is 13 amino acids long. Looked up from germline, CDR1 is MGHRA and CDR2 is YSYEKL.

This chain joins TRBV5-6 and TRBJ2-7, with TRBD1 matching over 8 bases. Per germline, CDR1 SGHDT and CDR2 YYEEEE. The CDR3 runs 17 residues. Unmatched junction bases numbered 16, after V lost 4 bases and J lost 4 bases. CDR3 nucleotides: TGTGCCAGCAGCCCCATCCCCCTCTGGACAGGGAAGTACGAGCAGTACTTC. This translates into CASSPIPLWTGKYEQYF.

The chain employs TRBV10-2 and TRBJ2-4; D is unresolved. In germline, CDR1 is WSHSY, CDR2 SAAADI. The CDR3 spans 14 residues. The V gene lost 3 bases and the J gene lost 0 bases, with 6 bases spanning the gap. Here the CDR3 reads CASSDGLAKNIQYF. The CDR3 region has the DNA TGCGCCAGCAGTGACGGTTTAGCCAAAAACATTCAGTACTTC.

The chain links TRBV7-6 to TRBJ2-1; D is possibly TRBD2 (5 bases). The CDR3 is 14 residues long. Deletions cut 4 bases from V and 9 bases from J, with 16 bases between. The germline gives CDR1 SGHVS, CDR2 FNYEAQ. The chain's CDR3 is CASSSGLGRGEQFF. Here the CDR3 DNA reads TGTGCCAGCAGCTCGGGTCTAGGTCGGGGTGAGCAGTTCTTC. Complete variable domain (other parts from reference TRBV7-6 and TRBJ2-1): GAGVSQSPRYKVTKRGQDVALRCDPISGHVSLYWYRQALGQGPEFLTYFNYEAQQDKSGLPNDRFSAERPEGSISTLTIQRTEQRDSAMYRCASSSGLGRGEQFFGPGTRLTVL.

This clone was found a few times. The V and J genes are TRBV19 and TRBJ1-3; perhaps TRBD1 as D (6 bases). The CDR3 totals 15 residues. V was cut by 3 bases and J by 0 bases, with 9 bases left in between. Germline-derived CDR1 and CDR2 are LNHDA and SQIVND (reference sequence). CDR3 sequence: CASSIDRLSGNTIYF. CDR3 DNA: TGTGCCAGTAGTATTGACAGGCTCTCTGGAAACACCATATATTTT.

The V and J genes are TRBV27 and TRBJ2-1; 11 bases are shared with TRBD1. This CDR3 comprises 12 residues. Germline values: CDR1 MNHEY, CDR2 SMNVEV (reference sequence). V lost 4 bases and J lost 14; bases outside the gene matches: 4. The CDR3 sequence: CASSSRTGGKFF. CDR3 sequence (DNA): TGTGCCAGCAGTTCGCGGACAGGGGGCAAGTTCTTC.

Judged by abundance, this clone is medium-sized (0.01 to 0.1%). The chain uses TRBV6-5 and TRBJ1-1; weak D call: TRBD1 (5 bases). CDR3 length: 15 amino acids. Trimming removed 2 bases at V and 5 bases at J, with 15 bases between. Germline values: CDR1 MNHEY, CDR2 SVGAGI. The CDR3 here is CASSYDVGGETEAFF. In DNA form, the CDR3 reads TGTGCCAGCAGTTACGACGTGGGGGGGGAAACTGAAGCTTTCTTT.

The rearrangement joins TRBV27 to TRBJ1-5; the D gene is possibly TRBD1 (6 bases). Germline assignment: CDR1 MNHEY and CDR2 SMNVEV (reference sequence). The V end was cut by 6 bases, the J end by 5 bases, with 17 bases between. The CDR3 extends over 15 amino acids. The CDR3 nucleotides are TGTGCCAGCAGGGATTTACAGGGAGTTCATCAGCCCCAGCATTTT. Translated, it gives CASRDLQGVHQPQHF.

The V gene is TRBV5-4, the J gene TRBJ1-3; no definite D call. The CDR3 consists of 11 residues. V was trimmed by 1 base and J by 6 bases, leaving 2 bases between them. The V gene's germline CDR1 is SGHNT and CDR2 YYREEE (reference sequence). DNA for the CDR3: TGTGCCAGCAGCTTGTTAAACACCATATATTTT. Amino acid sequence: CASSLLNTIYF. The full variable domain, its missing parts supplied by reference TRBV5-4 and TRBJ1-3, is ETGVTQSPTHLIKTRGQQVTLRCSSQSGHNTVSWYQQALGQGPQFIFQYYREEENGRGNFPPRFSGLQFPNYSSELNVNALELDDSALYLCASSLLNTIYFGEGSWLTVV.

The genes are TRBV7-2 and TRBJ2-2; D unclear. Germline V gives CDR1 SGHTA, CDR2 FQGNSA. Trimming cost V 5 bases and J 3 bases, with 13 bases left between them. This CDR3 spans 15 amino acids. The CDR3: CASSAVGWDTGELFF. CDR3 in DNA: TGTGCCAGCAGCGCCGTCGGGTGGGACACCGGGGAGCTGTTTTTT.

The CDR3 DNA reads as TGCGCCAGCAGCCAAGGCAGGGGCCCCTACGAGCAGTACTTC. Translating gives CASSQGRGPYEQYF. The V and J genes are TRBV4-3 and TRBJ2-7, with D possibly TRBD1 on 6 matching bases. CDR1 is LGHNA, CDR2 YSLEER, per germline. This CDR3 contains 14 residues. Trimming stripped 1 base from V and 2 bases from J, with 9 bases between.

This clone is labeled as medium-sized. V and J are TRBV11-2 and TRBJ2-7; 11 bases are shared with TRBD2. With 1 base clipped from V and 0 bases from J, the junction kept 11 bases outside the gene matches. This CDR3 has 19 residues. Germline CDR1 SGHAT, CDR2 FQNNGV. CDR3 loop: CASSLGVASGGTSSYEQYF. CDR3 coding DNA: TGTGCCAGCAGCTTAGGAGTGGCTAGCGGGGGGACCAGCTCCTACGAGCAGTACTTC.

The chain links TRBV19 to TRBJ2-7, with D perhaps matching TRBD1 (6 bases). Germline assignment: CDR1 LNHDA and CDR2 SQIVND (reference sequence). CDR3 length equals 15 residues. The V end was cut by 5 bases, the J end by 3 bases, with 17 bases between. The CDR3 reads CASSPSSSGVYEQYF. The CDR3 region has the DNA TGTGCCAGTAGTCCAAGTTCCTCAGGGGTCTACGAGCAGTACTTC.

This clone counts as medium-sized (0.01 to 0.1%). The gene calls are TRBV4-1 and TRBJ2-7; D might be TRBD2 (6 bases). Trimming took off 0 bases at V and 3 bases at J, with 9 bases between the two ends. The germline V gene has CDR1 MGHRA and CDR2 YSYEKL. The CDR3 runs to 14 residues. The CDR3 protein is CASSQDRDFYEQYF. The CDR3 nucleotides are TGCGCCAGCAGCCAAGATCGGGACTTCTACGAGCAGTACTTC.

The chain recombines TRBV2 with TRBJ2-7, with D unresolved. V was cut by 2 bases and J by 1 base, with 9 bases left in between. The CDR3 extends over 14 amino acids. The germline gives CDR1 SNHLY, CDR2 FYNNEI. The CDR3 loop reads CASSESPTSYEQYF. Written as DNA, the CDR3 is TGTGCCAGCAGTGAAAGCCCAACTTCCTACGAGCAGTACTTC.

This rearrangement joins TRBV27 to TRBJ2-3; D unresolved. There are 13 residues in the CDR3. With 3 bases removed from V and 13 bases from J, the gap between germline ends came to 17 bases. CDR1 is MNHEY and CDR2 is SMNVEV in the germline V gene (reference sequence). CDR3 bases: TGTGCCAGCAGTTTTTCTGGCGGATACACTGAGTATTTT. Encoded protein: CASSFSGGYTEYF.

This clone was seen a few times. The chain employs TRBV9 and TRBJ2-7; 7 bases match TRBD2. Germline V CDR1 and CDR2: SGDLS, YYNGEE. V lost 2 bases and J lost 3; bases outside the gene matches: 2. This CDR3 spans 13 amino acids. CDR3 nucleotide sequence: TGTGCCAGCAGCGTTGGGACTAACTACGAGCAGTACTTC. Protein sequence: CASSVGTNYEQYF.